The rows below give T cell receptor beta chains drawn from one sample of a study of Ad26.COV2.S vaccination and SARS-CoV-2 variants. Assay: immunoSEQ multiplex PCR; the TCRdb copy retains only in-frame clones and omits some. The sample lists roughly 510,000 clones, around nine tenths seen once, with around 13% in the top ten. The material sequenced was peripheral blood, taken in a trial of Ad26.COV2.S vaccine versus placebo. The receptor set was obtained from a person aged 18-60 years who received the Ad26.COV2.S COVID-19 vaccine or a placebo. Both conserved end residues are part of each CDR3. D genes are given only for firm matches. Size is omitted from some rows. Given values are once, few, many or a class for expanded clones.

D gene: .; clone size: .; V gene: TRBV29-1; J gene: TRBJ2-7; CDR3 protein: CSVGPGYYEQYF; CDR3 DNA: TGCAGCGTTGGGCCAGGGTACTACGAGCAGTACTTC
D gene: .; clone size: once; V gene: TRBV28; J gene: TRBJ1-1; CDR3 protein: CASRKSGAWGTEAFF; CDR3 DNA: TGTGCCAGCAGGAAGTCAGGGGCCTGGGGCACTGAAGCTTTCTTT
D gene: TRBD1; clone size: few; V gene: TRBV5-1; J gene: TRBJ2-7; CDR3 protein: CASSLVGTGTGGPSSYEQYF; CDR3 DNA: TGCGCCAGCAGCTTGGTGGGCACCGGGACAGGGGGCCCTAGCTCCTACGAGCAGTACTTC
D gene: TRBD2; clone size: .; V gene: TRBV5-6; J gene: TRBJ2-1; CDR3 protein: CASSLMRLAVGNEQFF; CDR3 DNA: TGTGCCAGCAGCTTGATGCGACTAGCGGTTGGGAATGAGCAGTTCTTC
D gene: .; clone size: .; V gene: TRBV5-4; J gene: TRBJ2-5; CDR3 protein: CASSLPAETQYF; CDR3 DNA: TGTGCCAGCAGCTTGCCAGCAGAGACCCAGTACTTC
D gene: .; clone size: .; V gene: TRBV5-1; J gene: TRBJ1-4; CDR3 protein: CASSLAPQEKLFF; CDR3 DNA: TGCGCCAGCAGCTTGGCCCCCCAGGAAAAACTGTTTTTT
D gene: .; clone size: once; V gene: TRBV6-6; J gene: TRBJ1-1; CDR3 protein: CASKRQGSNTEAFF; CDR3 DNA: TGTGCCAGCAAACGTCAAGGATCGAACACTGAAGCTTTCTTT
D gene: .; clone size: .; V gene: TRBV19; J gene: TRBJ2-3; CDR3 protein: CASSIGQVGRTDTQYF; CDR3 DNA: TGTGCCAGTAGTATAGGGCAAGTCGGACGGACAGATACGCAGTATTTT
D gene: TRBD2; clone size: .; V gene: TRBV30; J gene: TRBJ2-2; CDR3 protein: CAWKWGGRLSGELFF; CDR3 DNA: TGTGCCTGGAAGTGGGGCGGGAGGCTCTCCGGGGAGCTGTTTTTT
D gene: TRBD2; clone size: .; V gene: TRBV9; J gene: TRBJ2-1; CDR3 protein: CASSVGLAGVSYNEQFF; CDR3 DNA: TGTGCCAGCAGCGTAGGGCTAGCGGGGGTTTCCTACAATGAGCAGTTCTTC
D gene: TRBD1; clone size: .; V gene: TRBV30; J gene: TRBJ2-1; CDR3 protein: CAWSVRVTGIGNEQFF; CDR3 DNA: TGTGCCTGGAGTGTACGGGTGACAGGGATTGGTAATGAGCAGTTCTTC
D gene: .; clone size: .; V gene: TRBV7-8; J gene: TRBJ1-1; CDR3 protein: CASSPRTSLSNTEAFF; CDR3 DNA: TGTGCCAGCAGCCCACGGACTTCCCTTTCTAACACTGAAGCTTTCTTT
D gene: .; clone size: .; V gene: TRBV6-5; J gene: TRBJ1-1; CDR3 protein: CASSYSRNTEAFF; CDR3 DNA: TGTGCCAGCAGTTACTCGAGGAACACTGAAGCTTTCTTT
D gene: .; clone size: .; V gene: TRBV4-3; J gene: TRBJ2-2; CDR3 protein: CASSRGAGTNTGELFF; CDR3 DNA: TGCGCCAGCAGCCGCGGGGCGGGGACGAACACCGGGGAGCTGTTTTTT
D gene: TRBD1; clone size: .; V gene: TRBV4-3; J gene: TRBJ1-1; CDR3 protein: CASSQDSTGGTEAFF; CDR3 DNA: TGCGCCAGCAGCCAAGACTCAACAGGGGGCACTGAAGCTTTCTTT
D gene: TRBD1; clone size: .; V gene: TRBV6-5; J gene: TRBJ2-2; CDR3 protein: CASSYSGTGGVRELFF; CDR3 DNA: TGTGCCAGCAGTTACTCAGGGACAGGCGGAGTTCGGGAGCTGTTTTTT
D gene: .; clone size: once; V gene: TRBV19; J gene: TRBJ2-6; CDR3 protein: CASNPIGPGANVLTF; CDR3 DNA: TGTGCCAGTAACCCGATCGGTCCGGGGGCCAACGTCCTGACTTTC
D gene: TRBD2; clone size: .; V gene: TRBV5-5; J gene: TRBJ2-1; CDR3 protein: CASSLVAGAGNEQFF; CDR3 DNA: TGTGCCAGCAGCTTGGTGGCGGGAGCGGGCAATGAGCAGTTCTTC
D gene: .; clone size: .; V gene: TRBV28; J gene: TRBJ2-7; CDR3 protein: CASTGRTYEQYF; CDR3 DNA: TGTGCCAGCACTGGACGGACCTACGAGCAGTACTTC
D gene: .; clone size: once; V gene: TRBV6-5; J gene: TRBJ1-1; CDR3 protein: CASSYRQGTSDTEAFF; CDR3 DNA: TGTGCCAGCAGTTACCGCCAGGGGACCTCAGACACTGAAGCTTTCTTT
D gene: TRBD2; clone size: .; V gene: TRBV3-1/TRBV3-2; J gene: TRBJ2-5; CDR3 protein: CASSPSLAGDLETQYF; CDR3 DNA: TGTGCCAGCAGCCCCTCCCTAGCGGGAGATTTAGAGACCCAGTACTTC
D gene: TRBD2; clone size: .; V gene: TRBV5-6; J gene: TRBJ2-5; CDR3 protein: CASSQAGPSQETQYF; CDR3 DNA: TGTGCCAGCAGCCAAGCGGGACCGAGCCAAGAGACCCAGTACTTC
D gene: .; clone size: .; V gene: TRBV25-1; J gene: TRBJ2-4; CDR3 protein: CASSDGGAAKNIQYF; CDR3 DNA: TGTGCCAGCAGTGATGGGGGCGCTGCCAAAAACATTCAGTACTTC
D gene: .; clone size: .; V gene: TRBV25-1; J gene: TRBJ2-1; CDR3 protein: CASSDLMGTFDGQFF; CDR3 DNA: TGTGCCAGCAGTGACCTCATGGGGACCTTTGATGGGCAGTTCTTC
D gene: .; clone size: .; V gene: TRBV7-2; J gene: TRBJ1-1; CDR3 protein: CASSLALGGSTEAFF; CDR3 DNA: TGTGCCAGCAGCTTAGCGCTCGGGGGTAGTACTGAAGCTTTCTTT
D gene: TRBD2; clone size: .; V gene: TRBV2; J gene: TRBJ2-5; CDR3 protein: CASSAWGAGVSQETQYF; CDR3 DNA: TGTGCCAGCAGCGCCTGGGGTGCGGGAGTAAGCCAAGAGACCCAGTACTTC